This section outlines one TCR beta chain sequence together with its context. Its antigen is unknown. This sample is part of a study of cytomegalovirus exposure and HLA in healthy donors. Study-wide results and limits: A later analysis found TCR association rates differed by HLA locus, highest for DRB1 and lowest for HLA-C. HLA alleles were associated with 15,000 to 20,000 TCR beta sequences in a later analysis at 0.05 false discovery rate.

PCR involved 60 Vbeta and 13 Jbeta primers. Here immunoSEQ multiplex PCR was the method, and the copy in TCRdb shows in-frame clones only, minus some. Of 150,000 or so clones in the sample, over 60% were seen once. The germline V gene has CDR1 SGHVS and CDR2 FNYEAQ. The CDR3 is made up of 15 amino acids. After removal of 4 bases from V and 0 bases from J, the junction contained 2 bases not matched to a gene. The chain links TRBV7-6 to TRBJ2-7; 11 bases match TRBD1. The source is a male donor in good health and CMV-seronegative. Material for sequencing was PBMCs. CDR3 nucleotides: TGTGCCAGCAGCTCAGGGACAGGGGGCTCCTACGAGCAGTACTTC. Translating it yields CASSSGTGGSYEQYF. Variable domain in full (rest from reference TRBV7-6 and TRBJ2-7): GAGVSQSPRYKVTKRGQDVALRCDPISGHVSLYWYRQALGQGPEFLTYFNYEAQQDKSGLPNDRFSAERPEGSISTLTIQRTEQRDSAMYRCASSSGTGGSYEQYFGPGTRLTVT.